The 19 T cell receptor beta chains given below trace back to one sample, sequenced in a study of blood T cell repertoires in COVID-19. The method was immunoSEQ multiplex PCR; TCRdb's version includes in-frame clones alone and lacks a portion of them. Here the sample spans approximately 260,000 clones, approximately 86% being singletons. Sequencing input: PBMCs or T cells enriched from blood (not recorded which). The receptors here all came from a woman in her 30s with acute COVID-19.

The chain carries TRBV5-1 and TRBJ1-3; TRBD1 might be the D (5 bases). This CDR3 comprises 16 residues. Looked up from germline, CDR1 is SGHRS and CDR2 is YFSETQ. V was shortened by 0 bases and J by 0 bases, with 10 bases between the two germline ends. CDR3 amino acids: CASSLDLGASGNTIYF. The CDR3, as DNA: TGCGCCAGCAGCTTGGATCTTGGGGCCTCTGGAAACACCATATATTTT. Supplemented by reference TRBV5-1 and TRBJ1-3, the full variable domain reads KAGVTQTPRYLIKTRGQQVTLSCSPISGHRSVSWYQQTPGQGLQFLFEYFSETQRNKGNFPGRFSGRQFSNSRSEMNVSTLELGDSALYLCASSLDLGASGNTIYFGEGSWLTVV.

The V gene is TRBV28, the J gene TRBJ1-5, with TRBD1 matching 8 bases. Germline-derived CDR1 and CDR2 are MDHEN and SYDVKM. J lost 1 base, V lost 5 bases, and 10 bases had no gene match. The length of the CDR3 is 17 residues. The CDR3 DNA reads TGTGCCAGCAGTCCGCGAGGACAGGGAGGAAGCAATCAGCCCCAGCATTTT. Amino acid sequence: CASSPRGQGGSNQPQHF.

CDR3 sequence reads: CASSLLGVTDTQYF. For the CDR3, the DNA is TGTGCCAGCAGCCTCCTGGGAGTCACAGATACGCAGTATTTT. This chain links TRBV3-1 (or the pseudogene TRBV3-2) with TRBJ2-3; TRBD2 is a possible D gene (5 bases). The germline V gene has CDR1 LGHDT and CDR2 YNNKEL (reference sequence). The length of the CDR3 is 14 residues. The V and J ends lost 4 bases and 2 bases respectively, with 10 bases between them.

This clone came up a few times. This rearrangement joins TRBV29-1 to TRBJ2-3, with D tentatively TRBD2 (6 bases). The germline V gene has CDR1 SQVTM and CDR2 ANQGSEA. The germline V and J ends were trimmed by 7 bases and 6 bases, with 20 bases remaining between them. The CDR3 loop spans 14 amino acids. Here the CDR3 DNA reads TGCAGCGCCGACTCCCACGCGGGGATGGATACGCAGTATTTT. As protein: CSADSHAGMDTQYF.

The J gene is TRBJ2-7, the V gene TRBV28, with 8 nucleotides matching TRBD1. CDR1 and CDR2 from the germline V gene are MDHEN and SYDVKM. The CDR3 spans 13 residues. With 6 bases clipped from V and 7 bases from J, the junction kept 8 bases outside the gene matches. The CDR3 coding sequence is TGTGCCAGCAGGGACACAGGGGGGCGGGAGCAGTACTTC. Translated: CASRDTGGREQYF.

The V gene is TRBV19, the J gene TRBJ2-3, with 8 bases aligning to TRBD1. Per germline, CDR1 LNHDA and CDR2 SQIVND (reference sequence). The CDR3 length is 15 residues. The ends lost 5 bases at V and 4 bases at J; junction bases unmatched: 8. The CDR3 here is CASSPRQGASDTQYF. In DNA, the CDR3 is TGTGCCAGTAGTCCGAGGCAGGGGGCATCAGATACGCAGTATTTT.

The chain joins TRBV6-1 to TRBJ2-1, with a possible D match to TRBD2 (5 bases). This CDR3 has 13 residues. Deletions cut 5 bases from V and 3 bases from J, with 8 bases between. Per the germline V gene, CDR1 is MNHNS and CDR2 is SASEGT. As DNA, the CDR3 is TGTGCCAGCAGTAACCGGGACTACAATGAGCAGTTCTTC. This sequence encodes CASSNRDYNEQFF.

This clone showed up just once. The chain joins TRBV18 to TRBJ1-4; 8 nucleotides agree with TRBD1. The CDR3 contains 16 residues. Germline CDR1 and CDR2: KGHSH and LQKENI. V lost 4 bases, J lost 8 bases, and 12 bases stayed unmatched. In DNA, the CDR3 is TGTGCCAGCTCACAAACACAGGGGGTAAAAAAAGAAAAACTGTTTTTT. It encodes CASSQTQGVKKEKLFF.

The chain carries TRBV27 and TRBJ1-6; a weak D match, TRBD1 (5 bases). Germline V gene lookup returns CDR1 MNHEY and CDR2 SMNVEV (reference sequence). Trimming removed 6 bases from V and 4 bases from J, with 10 bases in between. The CDR3 sequence is 14 residues long. The CDR3 DNA is TGTGCCAGCAGCCAGGGATCTTATAATTCACCCCTCCACTTT. Protein sequence: CASSQGSYNSPLHF.

The rearrangement uses TRBV2 and TRBJ2-7; 9 bases fit TRBD2. The CDR3 covers 14 residues. V was clipped by 6 bases and J by 2 bases; unmatched bases: 5. Germline V gene lookup returns CDR1 SNHLY and CDR2 FYNNEI. CDR3 loop: CASSLAGFTYEQYF. The CDR3 coding sequence is TGTGCCAGCAGCCTAGCGGGGTTTACCTACGAGCAGTACTTC.

The rearrangement uses TRBV12-5 and TRBJ2-1; 8 bases are a match to TRBD2. Germline V lookup: CDR1 LGHNT, CDR2 FRNRAP. V gave up 6 bases and J gave up 9 bases; unmatched junction bases: 7. The CDR3 extends over 13 amino acids. In DNA, the CDR3 is TGTGCTAGTGGAGCGGGACTAGTCAGTGAGCAGTTCTTC. The encoded protein is CASGAGLVSEQFF.

The V call is TRBV7-9, the J call TRBJ2-2; D is uncertain. Germline V gene lookup returns CDR1 SEHNR and CDR2 FQNEAQ (reference sequence). This CDR3 spans 11 amino acids. V was cut by 7 bases and J by 9 bases, with 9 bases left in between. DNA for the CDR3: TGTGCCAGCACCGTGTCCAGGGAGCTGTTTTTT. This gives the protein CASTVSRELFF. Supplemented by reference TRBV7-9 and TRBJ2-2, the full variable domain reads DTGVSQNPRHKITKRGQNVTFRCDPISEHNRLYWYRQTLGQGPEFLTYFQNEAQLEKSRLLSDRFSAERPKGSFSTLEIQRTEQGDSAMYLCASTVSRELFFGEGSRLTVL.

The CDR3 region has the DNA TGCGCCAGCAGCTTGGGGGCTCAGGGGGCCGGTGGGGCCAACGTCCTGACTTTC. It yields the protein CASSLGAQGAGGANVLTF. The chain recombines TRBV5-1 with TRBJ2-6, with TRBD1 matching over 8 bases. Per germline, CDR1 SGHRS and CDR2 YFSETQ. The CDR3 runs to 18 residues. The junction had 8 bases not matched to a gene; V was cut back by 0 bases and J by 3 bases.

The rearrangement uses TRBV5-1 and TRBJ2-1; D may be TRBD2 (5 bases). Trimming took off 2 bases at V and 4 bases at J, with 10 bases between the two ends. The CDR3 has 14 residues. The germline CDR1 and CDR2 sequences are SGHRS and YFSETQ. The chain's CDR3 is CASSFGELYNEQFF. For the CDR3, the DNA is TGCGCCAGCAGCTTTGGGGAGTTGTACAATGAGCAGTTCTTC.

The V call is TRBV11-3, the J call TRBJ2-1; D gene uncertain. V was shortened by 3 bases and J by 6 bases, with 9 bases between the two germline ends. This CDR3 has 13 residues. Per the germline V gene, CDR1 is SGHNT and CDR2 is YENEEA. CDR3 DNA sequence: TGTGCCAGCAGCTTCCTCCACGGCAATGAGCAGTTCTTC. Protein sequence: CASSFLHGNEQFF.

This clone was counted once. The V gene is TRBV9, the J gene TRBJ2-1, with 8 nucleotides matching TRBD2. From germline, CDR1 is SGDLS and CDR2 YYNGEE. This CDR3 has 15 residues. V was pared by 3 bases and J by 5 bases, with 7 bases of the junction left unmatched. In DNA form, the CDR3 reads TGTGCCAGCAGCGCTAGGACTAGCCCTAACAATGAGCAGTTCTTC. Translating it yields CASSARTSPNNEQFF.

The rearrangement joins TRBV2 to TRBJ2-2; 9 bases match TRBD2. The J segment lost 5 bases and the V segment lost 6 bases, leaving 4 bases of the junction unmatched. The CDR3 is 14 residues long. From germline, CDR1 is SNHLY and CDR2 FYNNEI. CDR3 DNA sequence: TGTGCCAGCAGCGGGCTAGCGGGAACCGGGGAGCTGTTTTTT. Its protein product is CASSGLAGTGELFF.

Of note for this clone: The same CDR3 also results from other DNA sequences found in this sample. The chain couples TRBV6-6 to TRBJ2-5; D ambiguous. There are 11 residues in the CDR3. The V gene's germline CDR1 is MNHNY and CDR2 SVGAGI (reference sequence). Trimming pared 5 bases from V and 2 bases from J, leaving 3 bases between. The CDR3 bases are TGTGCCAGCAGTCCTCAAGAGACCCAGTACTTC. Residues: CASSPQETQYF.

V is TRBV5-1 and J is TRBJ2-5; no definite D call. CDR3 length: 14 residues. Trimming removed 4 bases from V and 2 bases from J, with 12 bases in between. Germline lookup yields CDR1 SGHRS and CDR2 YFSETQ. Written as DNA, the CDR3 is TGCGCCAGCAGCAACGCACCCGCGCAAGAGACCCAGTACTTC. Amino acid sequence: CASSNAPAQETQYF.